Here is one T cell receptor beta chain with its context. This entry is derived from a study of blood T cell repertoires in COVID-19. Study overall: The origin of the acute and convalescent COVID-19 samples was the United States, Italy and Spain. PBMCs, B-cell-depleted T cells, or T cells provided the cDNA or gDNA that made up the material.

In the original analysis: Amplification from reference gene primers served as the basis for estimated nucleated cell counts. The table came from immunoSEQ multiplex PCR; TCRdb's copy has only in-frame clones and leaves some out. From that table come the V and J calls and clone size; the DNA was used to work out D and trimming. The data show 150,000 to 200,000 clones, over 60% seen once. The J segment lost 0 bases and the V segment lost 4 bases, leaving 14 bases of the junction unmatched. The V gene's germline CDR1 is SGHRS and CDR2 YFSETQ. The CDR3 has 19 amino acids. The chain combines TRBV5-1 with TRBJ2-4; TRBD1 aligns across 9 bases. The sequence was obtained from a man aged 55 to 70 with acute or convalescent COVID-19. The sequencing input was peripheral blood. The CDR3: CASSEGSQGASLAKNIQYF. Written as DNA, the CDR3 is TGCGCCAGCAGCGAAGGGTCACAGGGGGCATCTCTAGCCAAAAACATTCAGTACTTC.